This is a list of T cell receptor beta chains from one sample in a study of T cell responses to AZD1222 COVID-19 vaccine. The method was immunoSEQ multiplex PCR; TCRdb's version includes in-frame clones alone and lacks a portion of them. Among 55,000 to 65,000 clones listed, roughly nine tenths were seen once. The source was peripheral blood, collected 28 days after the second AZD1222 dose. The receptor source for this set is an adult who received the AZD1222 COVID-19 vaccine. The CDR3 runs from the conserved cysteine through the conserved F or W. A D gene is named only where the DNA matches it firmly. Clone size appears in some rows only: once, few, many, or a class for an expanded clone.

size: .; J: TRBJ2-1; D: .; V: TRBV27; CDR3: CASYKKSGSSYNEQFF; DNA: TGTGCCAGCTATAAAAAGAGCGGCAGCTCCTACAATGAGCAGTTCTTC
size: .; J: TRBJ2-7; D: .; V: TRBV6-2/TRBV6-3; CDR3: CASSTDRYEQYF; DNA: TGTGCCAGCAGCACGGACCGATACGAGCAGTACTTC
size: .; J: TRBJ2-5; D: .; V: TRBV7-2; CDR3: CASSLMEQAQYF; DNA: TGTGCCAGCAGCTTAATGGAGCAAGCCCAGTACTTC
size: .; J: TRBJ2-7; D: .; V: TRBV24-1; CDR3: CATSGGSGYEQYF; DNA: TGTGCCACCAGTGGAGGGTCTGGCTACGAGCAGTACTTC
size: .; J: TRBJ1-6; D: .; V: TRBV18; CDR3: CASSPSVDGNSPLHF; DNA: TGTGCCAGCTCACCATCTGTAGATGGGAATTCACCCCTCCACTTT
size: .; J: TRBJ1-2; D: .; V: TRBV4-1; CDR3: CASSPELGYYGYTF; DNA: TGCGCCAGCAGCCCGGAGCTGGGATACTATGGCTACACCTTC
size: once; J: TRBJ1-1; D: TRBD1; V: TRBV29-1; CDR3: CSVAFGTGGTEAFF; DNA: TGCAGCGTTGCTTTCGGGACAGGGGGGACTGAAGCTTTCTTT
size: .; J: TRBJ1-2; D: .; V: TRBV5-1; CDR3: CASSFGLDGYTF; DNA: TGCGCCAGCAGCTTCGGGCTAGATGGCTACACCTTC
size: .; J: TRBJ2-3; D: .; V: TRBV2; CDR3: CASSIRTSSDTQYF; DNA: TGTGCCAGCAGTATACGTACTAGTTCGGATACGCAGTATTTT
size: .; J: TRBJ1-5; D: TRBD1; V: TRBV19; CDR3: CASSIRDRARKDNQPQHF; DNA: TGTGCCAGTAGTATACGGGACAGGGCGAGGAAGGACAATCAGCCCCAGCATTTT
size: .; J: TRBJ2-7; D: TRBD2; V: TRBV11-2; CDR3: CASSPRGGRVYEQYF; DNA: TGTGCCAGCAGCCCAAGGGGCGGGAGAGTGTACGAGCAGTACTTC
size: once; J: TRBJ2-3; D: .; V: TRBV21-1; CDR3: CASSNSSTDTQYF; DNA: TGTGCCAGCAGCAACAGCAGCACAGATACGCAGTATTTT
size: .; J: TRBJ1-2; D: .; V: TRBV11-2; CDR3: CASSLWAGWAYGYTF; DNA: TGTGCCAGCAGCTTATGGGCAGGGTGGGCCTATGGCTACACCTTC
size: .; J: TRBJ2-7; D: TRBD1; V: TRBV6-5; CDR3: CASGTGGSSYEQYF; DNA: TGTGCCAGCGGGACAGGGGGAAGCTCCTACGAGCAGTACTTC
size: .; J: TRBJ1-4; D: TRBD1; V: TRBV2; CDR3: CARGDRENEKLFF; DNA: TGTGCCAGAGGGGACAGGGAGAATGAAAAACTGTTTTTT
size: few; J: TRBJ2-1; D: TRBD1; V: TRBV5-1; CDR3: CASSWTGGVPTGGSYNEQFF; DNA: TGCGCCAGCAGCTGGACAGGGGGCGTTCCAACGGGAGGCTCCTACAATGAGCAGTTCTTC
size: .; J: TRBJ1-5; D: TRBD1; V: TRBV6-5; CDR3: CASSYTGGNNQPQHF; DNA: TGTGCCAGCAGTTATACAGGGGGTAACAATCAGCCCCAGCATTTT
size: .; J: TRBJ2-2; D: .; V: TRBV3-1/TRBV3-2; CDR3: CASSPALVTNTGELFF; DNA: TGTGCCAGCAGCCCAGCCTTGGTAACGAACACCGGGGAGCTGTTTTTT
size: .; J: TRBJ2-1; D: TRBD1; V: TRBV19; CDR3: CASSPGQLYNEQFF; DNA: TGTGCCAGTAGTCCGGGACAGCTCTACAATGAGCAGTTCTTC
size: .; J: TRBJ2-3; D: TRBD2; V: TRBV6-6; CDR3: CASTTIGTSVDTQYF; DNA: TGTGCCAGCACCACGATCGGGACTAGCGTAGATACGCAGTATTTT